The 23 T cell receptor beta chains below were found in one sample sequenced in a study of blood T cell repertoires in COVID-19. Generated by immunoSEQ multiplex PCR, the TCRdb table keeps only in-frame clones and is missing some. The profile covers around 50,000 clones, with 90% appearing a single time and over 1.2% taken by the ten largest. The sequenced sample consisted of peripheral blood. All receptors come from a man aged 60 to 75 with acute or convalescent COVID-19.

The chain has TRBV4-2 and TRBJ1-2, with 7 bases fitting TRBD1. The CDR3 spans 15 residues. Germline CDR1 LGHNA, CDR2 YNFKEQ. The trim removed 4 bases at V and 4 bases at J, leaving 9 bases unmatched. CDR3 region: CASSPETGSVYGYTF. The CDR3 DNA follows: TGTGCCAGCAGCCCGGAGACAGGGTCGGTCTATGGCTACACCTTC.

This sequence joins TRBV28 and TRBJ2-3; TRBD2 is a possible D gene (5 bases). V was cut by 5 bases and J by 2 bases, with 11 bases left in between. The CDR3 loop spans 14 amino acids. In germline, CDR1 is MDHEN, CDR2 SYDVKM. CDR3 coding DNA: TGTGCCAGCAGTCTTACTAGGGACACAGATACGCAGTATTTT. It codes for CASSLTRDTDTQYF.

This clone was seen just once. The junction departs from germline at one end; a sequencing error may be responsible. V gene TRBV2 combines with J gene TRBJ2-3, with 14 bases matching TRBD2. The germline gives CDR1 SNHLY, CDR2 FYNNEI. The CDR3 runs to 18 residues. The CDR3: CASTELGLAGVLTDTQYF. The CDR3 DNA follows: TGTGCCAGCACTGAACTGGGACTAGCGGGAGTTCTCACAGATACGCAGTATTTT.

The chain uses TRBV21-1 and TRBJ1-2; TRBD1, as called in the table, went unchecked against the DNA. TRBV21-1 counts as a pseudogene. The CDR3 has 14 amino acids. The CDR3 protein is CASSSRGTVHGYTF. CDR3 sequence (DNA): TGTGCCAGCAGCAGCAGGGGAACGGTCCATGGCTACACCTTC.

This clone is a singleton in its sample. Here the CDR3 DNA reads TGTGCCACCAGTGATTCTGCGGGAAGGGTTACAGATACGCAGTATTTT. It codes for CATSDSAGRVTDTQYF. This chain joins TRBV24-1 and TRBJ2-3, with D perhaps TRBD2 (6 bases). The germline CDR1 and CDR2 sequences are KGHDR and SFDVKD. This CDR3 comprises 16 residues. Trimming left V 2 bases short and J 3 bases short, with 14 bases between.

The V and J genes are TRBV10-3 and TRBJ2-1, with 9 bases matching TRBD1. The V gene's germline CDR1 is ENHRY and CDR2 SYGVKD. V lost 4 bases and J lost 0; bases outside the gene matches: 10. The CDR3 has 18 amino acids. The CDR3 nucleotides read TGTGCCATCAGTGGGGGGACAGGGCCTACGAGCTCCTACAATGAGCAGTTCTTC. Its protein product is CAISGGTGPTSSYNEQFF.

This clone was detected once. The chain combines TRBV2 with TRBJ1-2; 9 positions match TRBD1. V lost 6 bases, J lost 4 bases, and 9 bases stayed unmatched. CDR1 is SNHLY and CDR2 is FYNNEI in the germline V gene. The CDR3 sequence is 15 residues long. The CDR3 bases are TGTGCCAGCAGGAAAGGACCGGGACAGGGCTATGGCTACACCTTC. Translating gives CASRKGPGQGYGYTF.

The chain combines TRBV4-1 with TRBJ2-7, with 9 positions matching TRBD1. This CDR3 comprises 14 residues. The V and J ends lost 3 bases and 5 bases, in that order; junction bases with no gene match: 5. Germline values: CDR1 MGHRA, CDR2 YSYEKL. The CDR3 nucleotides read TGCGCCAGCAGCCATAACCGGGACAGGGACGAGCAGTACTTC. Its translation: CASSHNRDRDEQYF.

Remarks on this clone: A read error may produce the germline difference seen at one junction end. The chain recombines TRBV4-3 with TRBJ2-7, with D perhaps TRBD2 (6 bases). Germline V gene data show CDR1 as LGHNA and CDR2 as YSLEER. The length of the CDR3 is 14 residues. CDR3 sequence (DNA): TGCGCCAGCAGCCAGGGACTCCACTCCGACGAGCAGTACTTC. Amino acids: CASSQGLHSDEQYF.

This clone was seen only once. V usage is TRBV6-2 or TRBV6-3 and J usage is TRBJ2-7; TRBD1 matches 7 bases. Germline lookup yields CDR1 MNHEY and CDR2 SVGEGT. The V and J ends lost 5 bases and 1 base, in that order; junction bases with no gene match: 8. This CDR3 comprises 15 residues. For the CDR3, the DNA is TGTGCCAGCAGTAACCGACGACAGGGTTCCTACGAGCAGTACTTC. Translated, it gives CASSNRRQGSYEQYF.

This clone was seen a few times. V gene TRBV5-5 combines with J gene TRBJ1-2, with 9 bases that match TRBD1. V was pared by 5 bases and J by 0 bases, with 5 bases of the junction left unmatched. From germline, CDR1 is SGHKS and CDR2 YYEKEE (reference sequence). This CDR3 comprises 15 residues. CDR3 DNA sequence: TGTGCCAGCAGGACCACAGGGGGCGCTAACTATGGCTACACCTTC. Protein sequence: CASRTTGGANYGYTF.

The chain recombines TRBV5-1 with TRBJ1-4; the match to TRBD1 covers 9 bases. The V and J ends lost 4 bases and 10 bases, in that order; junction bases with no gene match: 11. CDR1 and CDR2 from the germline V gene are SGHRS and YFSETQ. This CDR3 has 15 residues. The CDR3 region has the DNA TGCGCCAGCAGCCCCGACAGGGGGAGTCAAGGAAAACTGTTTTTT. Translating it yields CASSPDRGSQGKLFF.

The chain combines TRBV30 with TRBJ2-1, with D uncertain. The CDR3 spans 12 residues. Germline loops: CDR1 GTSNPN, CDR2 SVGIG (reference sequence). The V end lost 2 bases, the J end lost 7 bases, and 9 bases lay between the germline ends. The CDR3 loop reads CAWSPRLNEQFF. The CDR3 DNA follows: TGTGCCTGGAGTCCCCGGTTGAATGAGCAGTTCTTC.

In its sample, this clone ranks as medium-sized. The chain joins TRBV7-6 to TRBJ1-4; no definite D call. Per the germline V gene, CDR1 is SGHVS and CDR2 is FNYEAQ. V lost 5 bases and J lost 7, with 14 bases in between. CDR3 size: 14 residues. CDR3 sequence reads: CASSPEYSSEKLFF. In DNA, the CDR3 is TGTGCCAGCAGCCCAGAATATTCTAGTGAAAAACTGTTTTTT.

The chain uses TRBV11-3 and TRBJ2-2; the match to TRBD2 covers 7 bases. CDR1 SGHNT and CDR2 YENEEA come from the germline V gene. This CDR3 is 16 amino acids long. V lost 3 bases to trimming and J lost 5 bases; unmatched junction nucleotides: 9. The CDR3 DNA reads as TGTGCCAGCAGCTTCCGGACGGGAGGAGGAACCGGGGAGCTGTTTTTT. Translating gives CASSFRTGGGTGELFF.

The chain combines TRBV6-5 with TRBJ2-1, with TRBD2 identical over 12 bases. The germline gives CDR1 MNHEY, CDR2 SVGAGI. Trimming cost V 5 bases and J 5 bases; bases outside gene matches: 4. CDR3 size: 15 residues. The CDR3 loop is CASSRLAGVNNEQFF. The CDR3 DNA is TGTGCCAGCAGTAGACTAGCGGGAGTGAACAATGAGCAGTTCTTC.

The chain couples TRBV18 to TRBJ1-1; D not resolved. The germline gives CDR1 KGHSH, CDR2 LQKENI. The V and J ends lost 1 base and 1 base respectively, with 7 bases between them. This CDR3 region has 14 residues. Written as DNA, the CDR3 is TGTGCCAGCTCACCACGGGCGGGGAACACTGAAGCTTTCTTT. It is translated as CASSPRAGNTEAFF. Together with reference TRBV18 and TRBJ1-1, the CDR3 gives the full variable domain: NAGVMQNPRHLVRRRGQEARLRCSPMKGHSHVYWYRQLPEEGLKFMVYLQKENIIDESGMPKERFSAEFPKEGPSILRIQQVVRGDSAAYFCASSPRAGNTEAFFGQGTRLTVV.

CDR3 region: CASSSDRDPYNEQFF. CDR3 sequence (DNA): TGTGCCAGCAGCTCTGACAGGGACCCCTACAATGAGCAGTTCTTC. This chain joins TRBV27 and TRBJ2-1; 7 positions match TRBD1. The CDR3 runs to 15 residues. The V segment lost 6 bases and the J segment 2 bases; nucleotides outside the gene matches: 7. Germline V CDR1 and CDR2: MNHEY, SMNVEV (reference sequence).

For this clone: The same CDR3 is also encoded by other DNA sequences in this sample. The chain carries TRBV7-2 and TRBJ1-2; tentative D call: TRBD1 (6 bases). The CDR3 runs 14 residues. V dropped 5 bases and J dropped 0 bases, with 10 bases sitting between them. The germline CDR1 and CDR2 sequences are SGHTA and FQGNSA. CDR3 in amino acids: CASSRDKANYGYTF. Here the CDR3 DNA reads TGTGCCAGCAGCCGGGACAAAGCTAACTATGGCTACACCTTC.

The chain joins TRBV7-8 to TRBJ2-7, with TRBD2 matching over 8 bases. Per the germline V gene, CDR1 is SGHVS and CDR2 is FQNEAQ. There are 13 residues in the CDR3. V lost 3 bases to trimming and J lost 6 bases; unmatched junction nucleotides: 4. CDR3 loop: CASSLRLAGEQYF. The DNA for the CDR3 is TGTGCCAGCAGCTTGCGCCTAGCGGGCGAGCAGTACTTC. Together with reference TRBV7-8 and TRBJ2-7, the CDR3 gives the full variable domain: GAGVSQSPRYKVAKRGQDVALRCDPISGHVSLFWYQQALGQGPEFLTYFQNEAQLDKSGLPSDRFFAERPEGSVSTLKIQRTQQEDSAVYLCASSLRLAGEQYFGPGTRLTVT.

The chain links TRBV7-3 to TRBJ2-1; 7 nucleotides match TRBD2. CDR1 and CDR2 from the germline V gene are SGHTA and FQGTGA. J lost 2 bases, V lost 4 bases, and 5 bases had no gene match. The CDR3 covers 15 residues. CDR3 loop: CASSSVAGAYNEQFF. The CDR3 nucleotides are TGTGCCAGCAGCTCGGTGGCGGGGGCCTACAATGAGCAGTTCTTC. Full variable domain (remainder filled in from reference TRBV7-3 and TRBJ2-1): GAGVSQTPSNKVTEKGKYVELRCDPISGHTALYWYRQSLGQGPEFLIYFQGTGAADDSGLPNDRFFAVRPEGSVSTLKIQRTERGDSAVYLCASSSVAGAYNEQFFGPGTRLTVL.

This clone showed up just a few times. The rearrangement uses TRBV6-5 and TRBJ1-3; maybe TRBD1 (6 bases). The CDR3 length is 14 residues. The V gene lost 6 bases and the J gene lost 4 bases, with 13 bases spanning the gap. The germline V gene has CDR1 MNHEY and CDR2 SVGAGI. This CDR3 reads CASRPTGQGNTIYF. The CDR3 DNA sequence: TGTGCCAGCAGGCCAACAGGGCAGGGAAACACCATATATTTT.

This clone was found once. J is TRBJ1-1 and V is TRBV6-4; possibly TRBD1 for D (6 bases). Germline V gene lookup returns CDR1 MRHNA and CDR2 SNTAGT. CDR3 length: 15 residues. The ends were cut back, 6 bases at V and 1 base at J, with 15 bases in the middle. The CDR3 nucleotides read TGTGCCAGCAGAAGAAGTGGACAGAAGAACACTGAAGCTTTCTTT. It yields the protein CASRRSGQKNTEAFF.